The 31 T cell receptor beta chains presented below share a single source sample, sequenced in a study of T cells in Graves' hyperthyroidism and ophthalmopathy. Amplified TCR beta CDR3 regions came from RNA transcripts. First-round RT-PCR of the TCR CDR3 relied on the HTBI primer set. MiXCR was run by TCRdb on the multiplex PCR reads, yielding one entry per CDR3 protein. Here the sample spans 360,000 or so distinct CDR3 sequences, nearly 15% being singletons. Sequenced sample: blood. The receptor source for this set is a woman aged 60-75 years with Graves' ophthalmopathy.

This clonotype was picked up one time. The V gene is TRBV5-1, the J gene TRBJ2-5; 10 bases line up with TRBD2. V was clipped by 6 bases and J by 1 base; unmatched bases: 12. CDR1 and CDR2 from the germline V gene are SGHRS and YFSETQ. The CDR3 is made up of 17 amino acids. In DNA form, the CDR3 reads TGCGCCAGCACCGTGGGGCTAGCGGGAGCCGGCCAAGAGACCCAGTACTTC. It encodes CASTVGLAGAGQETQYF. The full variable domain, completed using reference TRBV5-1 and TRBJ2-5, is KAGVTQTPRYLIKTRGQQVTLSCSPISGHRSVSWYQQTPGQGLQFLFEYFSETQRNKGNFPGRFSGRQFSNSRSEMNVSTLELGDSALYLCASTVGLAGAGQETQYFGPGTRLLVL.

V gene TRBV12-5 combines with J gene TRBJ2-3; 11 nucleotides match TRBD2. Trimming removed 6 bases from V and 4 bases from J; junction bases left unmatched: 6. This CDR3 is 15 amino acids long. Germline V gene sequence: CDR1 LGHNT, CDR2 FRNRAP. CDR3 sequence: CASGSGTSGPDTQYF. In nucleotides, the CDR3 is TGTGCTAGTGGCTCCGGGACTAGCGGCCCAGATACGCAGTATTTT.

A few counts support this clonotype. The genes are TRBV12-3 or TRBV12-4 and TRBJ1-2, with 11 nucleotides matching TRBD1. This CDR3 contains 14 residues. Trimming cost V 7 bases and J 7 bases; bases outside gene matches: 8. The CDR3 sequence: CASTPGTGGSGYTF. CDR3 coding DNA: TGTGCCAGCACCCCTGGGACAGGGGGGAGTGGCTACACCTTC.

This clonotype turned up a few times. The CDR3 is CAWSVRYEQYF. As DNA, the CDR3 is TGTGCCTGGAGTGTACGCTACGAGCAGTACTTC. J is TRBJ2-7 and V is TRBV30; D uncertain. CDR1 and CDR2 (germline): GTSNPN, SVGIG (reference sequence). CDR3 length: 11 residues. V shed 0 bases and J shed 3 bases, with 3 bases lying between them.

The V call is TRBV28, the J call TRBJ2-2; TRBD2 agrees at 14 bases. Germline trimming cut 3 bases from V and 5 bases from J; bases unmatched to any gene: 8. Germline values: CDR1 MDHEN, CDR2 SYDVKM. This CDR3 region has 18 residues. CDR3 protein: CASSFRTSGRWGTGELFF. In nucleotides, the CDR3 is TGTGCCAGCAGTTTCCGGACTAGCGGGAGGTGGGGGACCGGGGAGCTGTTTTTT.

The table lists this clonotype with many counts. The rearrangement links TRBV2 to TRBJ2-3; D possibly uses TRBD1 or TRBD2 (5 bases each). CDR3 size: 12 residues. V was clipped by 3 bases and J by 12 bases, with 13 bases between them. CDR1 SNHLY and CDR2 FYNNEI come from the germline V gene. This chain's CDR3 is CASSEAWGSQYF. In nucleotides, the CDR3 is TGTGCCAGCAGTGAGGCGTGGGGGAGTCAGTATTTT.

The chain is built from TRBV28 and TRBJ2-7, with unresolved D. Germline V gene data show CDR1 as MDHEN and CDR2 as SYDVKM. The CDR3 sequence is 11 residues long. V dropped 3 bases and J dropped 5 bases, with 5 bases sitting between them. The CDR3 loop is CASSLFHEQYF. CDR3 coding DNA: TGTGCCAGCAGTTTGTTTCACGAGCAGTACTTC.

This sequence joins TRBV19 and TRBJ2-7, with D perhaps given as TRBD1 or TRBD2 (6 bases each). Deletions cut 5 bases from V and 6 bases from J, with 20 bases between. Germline CDR1 reads LNHDA; CDR2 reads SQIVND (reference sequence). The length of the CDR3 is 15 residues. The CDR3 DNA reads as TGTGCCAGTAGTTTTCCGGGGGCCTACCAGGGCGAGCAGTACTTC. Translating it yields CASSFPGAYQGEQYF. The full variable domain, in which reference TRBV19 and TRBJ2-7 provide the parts outside the CDR3, is DGGITQSPKYLFRKEGQNVTLSCEQNLNHDAMYWYRQDPGQGLRLIYYSQIVNDFQKGDIAEGYSVSREKKESFPLTVTSAQKNPTAFYLCASSFPGAYQGEQYFGPGTRLTVT.

V and J are TRBV19 and TRBJ2-1, with D tentatively TRBD2 (5 bases). Germline CDR1 is LNHDA and CDR2 is SQIVND (reference sequence). The length of the CDR3 is 13 residues. V lost 6 bases and J 7 bases, leaving 13 bases between the germline ends. Written as DNA, the CDR3 is TGTGCCAGTAGCCGGGAATGGGGAAATGAGCAGTTCTTC. It is translated as CASSREWGNEQFF.

This clonotype has ten or more counts. The V gene is TRBV2, the J gene TRBJ2-7, with D hard to call. Germline CDR1 is SNHLY and CDR2 is FYNNEI. This CDR3 is built from 13 residues. V gave up 3 bases and J gave up 4 bases, with 10 bases separating them. The DNA of the CDR3 is TGTGCCAGCAGTGACGGGCAACGGTACGAGCAGTACTTC. It is translated as CASSDGQRYEQYF.

This clonotype was found a few times. The chain has TRBV12-3 or TRBV12-4 and TRBJ2-7, with a weak D call TRBD1 (8 bases). The CDR3 extends over 15 amino acids. V was cut by 3 bases and J by 4 bases, with 16 bases left in between. Written as DNA, the CDR3 is TGTGCCAGCAGTTTCGGGGGGACAGGTTTGTACGAGCAGTACGTC. It specifies CASSFGGTGLYEQYV.

V usage is TRBV14 and J usage is TRBJ2-3; 7 positions match TRBD1. This CDR3 contains 16 residues. Looked up from germline, CDR1 is SGHDN and CDR2 is FVKESK. After removal of 3 bases from V and 3 bases from J, the junction contained 9 bases not matched to a gene. CDR3 residues: CASSQRTGPLTDTQYF. In DNA, the CDR3 is TGTGCCAGCAGCCAGAGGACAGGACCCCTGACAGATACGCAGTATTTT. Variable domain in full (rest from reference TRBV14 and TRBJ2-3): EAGVTQFPSHSVIEKGQTVTLRCDPISGHDNLYWYRRVMGKEIKFLLHFVKESKQDESGMPNNRFLAERTGGTYSTLKVQPAELEDSGVYFCASSQRTGPLTDTQYFGPGTRLTVL.

This clonotype was seen ten or more times. This chain joins TRBV13 and TRBJ2-7; 10 bases are a match to TRBD2. J lost 3 bases, V lost 2 bases, and 7 bases had no gene match. The CDR3 contains 16 residues. Germline V gene sequence: CDR1 PRHDT, CDR2 FYEKMQ (reference sequence). This chain's CDR3 is CASSLWLAGDLYEQYF. CDR3 coding DNA: TGTGCCAGCAGCTTATGGCTAGCGGGAGACCTCTACGAGCAGTACTTC.

About this clonotype: A read error may explain this, as a much larger clone is one base away. The rearrangement joins TRBV27 to TRBJ1-1, with TRBD1 as a possible D gene (5 bases). Per the germline V gene, CDR1 is MNHEY and CDR2 is SMNVEV (reference sequence). Trimming removed 3 bases at V and 7 bases at J, with 9 bases between. The CDR3 totals 12 residues. The CDR3 region has the DNA TGTGCCAGCAGTTTTACAGGATATGAAGCTTTCTTT. It yields the protein CASSFTGYEAFF.

This clonotype was recorded many times. V and J are TRBV6-5 and TRBJ2-1, with 8 bases aligning to TRBD2. This CDR3 has 16 amino acids. Germline assignment: CDR1 MNHEY and CDR2 SVGAGI. The V gene end was trimmed by 0 bases and the J gene end by 6 bases; junction bases not matched to a gene: 7. DNA of the CDR3: TGTGCCAGCAGTTACTCGGGTAGCGGGGACACCAATGAGCAGTTCTTC. It encodes CASSYSGSGDTNEQFF.

The chain has TRBV19 and TRBJ2-7; 8 positions agree with TRBD2. In germline, CDR1 is LNHDA, CDR2 SQIVND (reference sequence). V lost 10 bases to trimming and J lost 0 bases; unmatched junction nucleotides: 8. CDR3 length: 14 amino acids. CDR3 sequence (DNA): TGTGCCACCAGTCCGGGGGGGGTCTCCTACGAGCAGTACTTC. Its translation is CATSPGGVSYEQYF.

As concerns this clonotype: The junction does not match germline at one end; this may be a read error. The genes are TRBV6-2 or TRBV6-3 and TRBJ1-1; D remains ambiguous. The CDR3 extends over 13 amino acids. Germline CDR1 reads MNHEY; CDR2 reads SVGEGT. The CDR3, as DNA: TGTGCCAGCAGTGGAGAAATGAACACTGAAGCTTCCTTT. This sequence encodes CASSGEMNTEASF.

Ten or more counts support this clonotype. The rearrangement joins TRBV27 to TRBJ2-7, with a tentative D call TRBD1 (6 bases). Germline V gene sequence: CDR1 MNHEY, CDR2 SMNVEV (reference sequence). The CDR3 covers 15 residues. Trimming shortened V by 4 bases and J by 1 base, and 14 bases separated the two germline ends. This CDR3 is CASSSNPGTSYEQYF. CDR3 DNA: TGTGCCAGCAGTTCAAACCCTGGGACATCCTACGAGCAGTACTTC.

This clonotype was seen a handful of times. The V and J genes are TRBV28 and TRBJ1-1; D is ambiguous. The CDR3 is made up of 11 amino acids. Trimming removed 11 bases from V and 7 bases from J, with 14 bases in between. The germline CDR1 and CDR2 sequences are MDHEN and SYDVKM. The CDR3 bases are TGTGCCGGGTCGGACGGATATGAAGCTTTCTTT. Encoded protein: CAGSDGYEAFF. Supplemented by reference TRBV28 and TRBJ1-1, the full variable domain reads DVKVTQSSRYLVKRTGEKVFLECVQDMDHENMFWYRQDPGLGLRLIYFSYDVKMKEKGDIPEGYSVSREKKERFSLILESASTNQTSMYLCAGSDGYEAFFGQGTRLTVV.

The J gene is TRBJ2-1, the V gene TRBV5-1; 7 bases are a match to TRBD2. Germline CDR1 SGHRS, CDR2 YFSETQ. The CDR3 spans 14 residues. V lost 4 bases and J lost 9; bases outside the gene matches: 10. CDR3 nucleotides: TGCGCCAGCAGCCGGACTAGAACGACGAGTGAGCAGTTCTTC. This gives the protein CASSRTRTTSEQFF.

This clonotype was detected many times. This chain connects TRBV27 to TRBJ2-1, with D unresolved. This CDR3 region has 13 residues. Trimming took 1 base from V and 5 from J, leaving 6 bases between them. From germline, CDR1 is MNHEY and CDR2 SMNVEV (reference sequence). CDR3 in DNA: TGTGCCAGCAGTTTATTGGGTAACAATGAGCAGTTCTTC. Its protein is CASSLLGNNEQFF.

This clonotype was counted only a few times. This chain joins TRBV7-2 and TRBJ1-5, with D uncertain. Germline CDR1 is SGHTA and CDR2 is FQGNSA. Trimming left V 2 bases short and J 13 bases short, with 0 bases between. The CDR3 consists of 8 residues. The CDR3 reads CASSLQHF. The CDR3 nucleotides read TGTGCCAGCAGCTTACAGCATTTT.

This clonotype was picked up many times. The chain couples TRBV12-3 or TRBV12-4 to TRBJ1-1; D not certain. With 5 bases removed from V and 5 bases from J, the gap between germline ends came to 9 bases. This CDR3 spans 12 amino acids. The CDR3 nucleotides read TGTGCCAGCAGTGGCGAATGGACTGAAGCTTTCTTT. This gives the protein CASSGEWTEAFF.

The chain joins TRBV19 to TRBJ1-2; TRBD1 matches 7 bases. The CDR3 is made up of 13 amino acids. The V gene end was trimmed by 6 bases and the J gene end by 6 bases; junction bases not matched to a gene: 7. CDR1 LNHDA and CDR2 SQIVND come from the germline V gene (reference sequence). The DNA for the CDR3 is TGTGCCAGTAGCACCGGGACAGATGATGGCTACACCTTC. Protein sequence: CASSTGTDDGYTF.

A note on this clonotype: This may stem from a read error, because a much larger clone lies one nucleotide away. The V and J genes are TRBV2 and TRBJ2-7, with TRBD2 as a possible D gene (6 bases). Germline V gives CDR1 SNHLY, CDR2 FYNNEI. V lost 6 bases and J lost 3, with 21 bases in between. The CDR3 is 16 amino acids. CDR3 coding DNA: TGTGCCAGCAGGAAGAATGACTGGGGAGGCCTCTACGAGCAGTACTTC. It translates to CASRKNDWGGLYEQYF.

This clonotype was seen at least ten times. The J gene is TRBJ2-7, the V gene TRBV28; tentatively, D is TRBD1 (6 bases). CDR3 length: 12 amino acids. The V gene lost 10 bases and the J gene lost 3 bases, with 13 bases spanning the gap. Per the germline V gene, CDR1 is MDHEN and CDR2 is SYDVKM. The CDR3 DNA follows: TGTGCCACCACCGGGACAAACTACGAGCAGTACTTC. Translating it yields CATTGTNYEQYF.

A note on this clonotype: Compared with germline, one end of the junction differs, possibly owing to a read error. This chain joins TRBV19 and TRBJ2-1; D is possibly TRBD1 or TRBD2 (5 bases each). This CDR3 comprises 14 residues. Germline assignment: CDR1 LNHDA and CDR2 SQIVND (reference sequence). In nucleotides, the CDR3 is TGTGCCAGTAGTTTAACGAGGGGCGCCACGTATCAGGTCTTC. It encodes CASSLTRGATYQVF. The whole variable domain, remainder taken from reference TRBV19 and TRBJ2-1, is DGGITQSPKYLFRKEGQNVTLSCEQNLNHDAMYWYRQDPGQGLRLIYYSQIVNDFQKGDIAEGYSVSREKKESFPLTVTSAQKNPTAFYLCASSLTRGATYQVFGPGTRLTVL.

The chain employs TRBV19 and TRBJ1-5; D is unresolved. This CDR3 comprises 15 residues. The germline V gene has CDR1 LNHDA and CDR2 SQIVND (reference sequence). V lost 4 bases and J lost 2, with 12 bases in between. The DNA of the CDR3 is TGTGCCAGTAGTACGACGCCGGCTGGCAATCAGCCCCAGCATTTT. Its protein product is CASSTTPAGNQPQHF.

This clonotype has more than one count but fewer than ten. The chain combines TRBV5-6 with TRBJ1-2; 7 bases align to TRBD1. Losses at the gene ends were 4 bases for V and 4 bases for J; bases not matched to a gene: 10. CDR1 and CDR2 from the germline V gene are SGHDT and YYEEEE. The CDR3 consists of 15 residues. This CDR3 reads CASSRGTDFLYGYTF. For the CDR3, the DNA is TGTGCCAGCAGCCGAGGGACAGATTTTCTCTATGGCTACACCTTC.

This clonotype was seen many times. The chain couples TRBV7-2 to TRBJ2-1; D is undetermined. CDR3 length equals 15 residues. V lost 5 bases, J lost 7 bases, and 18 bases lay in between. Germline CDR1 SGHTA, CDR2 FQGNSA. The chain's CDR3 is CASSLIVGTSNEQFF. CDR3 nucleotide sequence: TGTGCCAGCAGCCTAATAGTCGGAACGTCAAATGAGCAGTTCTTC.

V usage is TRBV7-8 and J usage is TRBJ2-5; D is uncertain. CDR3 length equals 14 residues. V dropped 0 bases and J dropped 3 bases, with 8 bases sitting between them. Germline V CDR1 and CDR2: SGHVS, FQNEAQ. For the CDR3, the DNA is TGTGCCAGCAGCTTAGCGCAGGAAGAAGAGACCCAGTACTTC. Its translation is CASSLAQEEETQYF.